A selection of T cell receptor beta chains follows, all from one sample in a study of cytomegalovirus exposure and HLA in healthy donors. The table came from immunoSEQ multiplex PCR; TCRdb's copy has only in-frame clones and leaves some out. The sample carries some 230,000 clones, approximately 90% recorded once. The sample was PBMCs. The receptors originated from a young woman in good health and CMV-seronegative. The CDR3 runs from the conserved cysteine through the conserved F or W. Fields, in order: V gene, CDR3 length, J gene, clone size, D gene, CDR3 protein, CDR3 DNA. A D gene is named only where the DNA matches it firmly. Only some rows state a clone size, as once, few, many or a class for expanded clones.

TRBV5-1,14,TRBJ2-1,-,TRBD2,CASSLGLAGNEQFF,TGCGCCAGCAGCTTAGGACTAGCGGGCAATGAGCAGTTCTTC
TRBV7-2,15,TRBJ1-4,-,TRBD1,CASSLVLGTEHPLFF,TGTGCCAGCAGCTTAGTTCTCGGGACAGAGCACCCACTGTTTTTT
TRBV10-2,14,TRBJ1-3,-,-,CASSETGWGNTIYF,TGCGCCAGCAGTGAGACAGGGTGGGGAAACACCATATATTTT
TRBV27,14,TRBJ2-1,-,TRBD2,CATGPSGRGYEQFF,TGTGCCACCGGACCTAGCGGGAGGGGGTATGAGCAGTTCTTC
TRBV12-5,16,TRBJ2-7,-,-,CASGFTDRSSSYEQYF,TGTGCTAGTGGTTTCACAGACAGGTCTAGCTCCTACGAGCAGTACTTC
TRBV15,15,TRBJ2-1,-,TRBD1,CATSRVTGGNNEQFF,TGTGCCACCAGCAGAGTGACAGGGGGGAACAATGAGCAGTTCTTC
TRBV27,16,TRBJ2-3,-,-,CASSLKPGSLVDTQYF,TGTGCCAGCAGTTTAAAGCCGGGAAGCTTAGTGGATACGCAGTATTTT
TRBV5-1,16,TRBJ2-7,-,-,CASSLDFGGTPYEQYF,TGCGCCAGCAGCTTGGACTTTGGGGGGACCCCCTACGAGCAGTACTTC
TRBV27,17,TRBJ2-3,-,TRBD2,CASSFGVAGPSTDTQYF,TGTGCCAGCAGTTTTGGGGTAGCGGGCCCTAGCACAGATACGCAGTATTTT
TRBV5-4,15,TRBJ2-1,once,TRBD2,CASSSPPRGANEQFF,TGTGCCAGCAGCTCCCCCCCGCGGGGGGCCAATGAGCAGTTCTTC
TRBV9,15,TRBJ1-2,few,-,CASSVVDSQRYGYTF,TGTGCCAGCAGCGTAGTGGACAGCCAGCGCTATGGCTACACCTTC
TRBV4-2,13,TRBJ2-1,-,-,CASSQVGGDEQFF,TGTGCCAGCAGCCAAGTTGGCGGGGATGAGCAGTTCTTC
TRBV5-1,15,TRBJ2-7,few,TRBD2,CASSLGASGPYEQYF,TGCGCCAGCAGCTTGGGGGCTAGCGGGCCCTACGAGCAGTACTTC
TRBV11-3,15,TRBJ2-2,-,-,CASSLQGTGGGELFF,TGTGCCAGCAGCTTACAGGGGACGGGCGGCGGGGAGCTGTTTTTT
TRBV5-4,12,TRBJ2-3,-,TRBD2,CASRRGLAGEYF,TGTGCCAGCAGAAGAGGACTAGCGGGAGAGTATTTT
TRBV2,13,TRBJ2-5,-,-,CASRRLVQETQYF,TGTGCCAGCAGGAGGCTAGTTCAAGAGACCCAGTACTTC
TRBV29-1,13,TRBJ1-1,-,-,CSGAGSAGAEAFF,TGCAGCGGGGCGGGGTCCGCGGGGGCTGAAGCTTTCTTT
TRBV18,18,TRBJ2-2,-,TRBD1,CASSPHRPDRGFAGELFF,TGTGCCAGCTCACCACATCGTCCGGACAGGGGTTTCGCCGGGGAGCTGTTTTTT
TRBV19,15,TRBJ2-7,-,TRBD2,CASSIEVAAGGEQYF,TGTGCCAGTAGTATAGAGGTAGCCGCGGGGGGCGAGCAGTACTTC
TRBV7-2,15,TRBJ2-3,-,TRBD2,CASSPSGALRDTQYF,TGTGCCAGCAGCCCGAGCGGGGCCCTCCGCGATACGCAGTATTTT
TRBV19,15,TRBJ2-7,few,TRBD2,CASSILAGGHYEQYF,TGTGCCAGTAGTATCTTAGCGGGAGGCCACTACGAGCAGTACTTC
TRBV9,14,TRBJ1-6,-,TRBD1,CASGVGQSNSPLHF,TGTGCCAGTGGGGTGGGACAGAGTAATTCACCCCTCCACTTT
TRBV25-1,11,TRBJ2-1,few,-,CASSEDYLQFF,TGTGCCAGCAGTGAGGACTACCTGCAGTTCTTC
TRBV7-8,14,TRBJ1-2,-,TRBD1,CASSQGQGALGYTF,TGTGCCAGCAGCCAAGGACAGGGGGCCTTGGGCTACACCTTC
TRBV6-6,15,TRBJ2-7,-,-,CASSYGQGMIYEQYF,TGTGCCAGCAGTTATGGGCAGGGGATGATCTACGAGCAGTACTTC
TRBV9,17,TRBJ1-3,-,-,CASSVGAARISGNTIYF,TGTGCCAGCAGCGTAGGAGCAGCGAGAATCTCTGGAAACACCATATATTTT
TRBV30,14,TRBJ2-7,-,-,CAWSVGATAYEQYF,TGTGCCTGGAGTGTAGGAGCGACGGCCTACGAGCAGTACTTC
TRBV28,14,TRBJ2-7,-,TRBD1,CASSSAGQAYEQYF,TGTGCCAGCAGTTCTGCGGGACAGGCCTACGAGCAGTACTTC
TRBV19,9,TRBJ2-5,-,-,CASGFPKYF,TGTGCCAGTGGTTTTCCTAAATACTTC
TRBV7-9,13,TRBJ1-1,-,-,CASSTRVDTEAFF,TGTGCCAGCAGCACCAGGGTTGACACTGAAGCTTTCTTT
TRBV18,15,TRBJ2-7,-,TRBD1,CASSPPTGDHYEQYF,TGTGCCAGCTCACCACCCACAGGGGACCACTACGAGCAGTACTTC
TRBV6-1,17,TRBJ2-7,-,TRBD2,CASSAPRRASGNYEQYF,TGTGCCAGCAGTGCCCCCCGAAGGGCTAGCGGAAACTACGAGCAGTACTTC
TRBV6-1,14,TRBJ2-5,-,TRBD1,CASGQGPSQETQYF,TGTGCCAGCGGACAGGGTCCATCCCAAGAGACCCAGTACTTC
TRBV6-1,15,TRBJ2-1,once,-,CASSEAGGPYNEQFF,TGTGCCAGCAGTGAAGCGGGAGGCCCATACAATGAGCAGTTCTTC
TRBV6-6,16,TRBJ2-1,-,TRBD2,CASRTSGRHSYNEQFF,TGTGCCAGCAGGACGAGCGGGAGGCACTCCTACAATGAGCAGTTCTTC
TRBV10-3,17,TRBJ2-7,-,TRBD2,CATRGALLAGVGNEQYF,TGTGCCACCAGGGGGGCCCTACTAGCGGGAGTAGGGAACGAGCAGTACTTC
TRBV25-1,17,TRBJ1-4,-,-,CASSENRWGGLNEKLFF,TGTGCCAGCAGTGAAAATAGGTGGGGGGGCTTGAATGAAAAACTGTTTTTT
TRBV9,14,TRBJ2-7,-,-,CASSVGQGLYEQYF,TGTGCCAGCAGTGTGGGGCAGGGACTCTACGAGCAGTACTTC
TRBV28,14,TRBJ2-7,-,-,CASSSDSRLDEQYF,TGTGCCAGCAGTTCCGACTCGCGATTGGACGAGCAGTACTTC
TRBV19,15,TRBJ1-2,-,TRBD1,CASSSDRATNYGYTF,TGTGCCAGTAGTTCAGACAGGGCGACTAACTATGGCTACACCTTC
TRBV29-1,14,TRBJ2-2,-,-,CSVLGPANTGELFF,TGCAGCGTTCTTGGGCCAGCTAACACCGGGGAGCTGTTTTTT
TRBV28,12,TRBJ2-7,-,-,CASSLRASAQYF,TGTGCCAGCAGTTTAAGGGCTAGCGCGCAGTACTTC
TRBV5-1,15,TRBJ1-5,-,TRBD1,CASSPTPQGNQPQHF,TGCGCCAGCAGCCCCACCCCACAGGGGAATCAGCCCCAGCATTTT
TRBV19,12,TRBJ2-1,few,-,CASISGYNEQFF,TGTGCCAGTATTAGCGGCTACAATGAGCAGTTCTTC
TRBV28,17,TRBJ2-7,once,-,CASSHLEMTGDSYEQYF,TGTGCCAGCAGTCACCTAGAGATGACAGGTGATTCCTACGAGCAGTACTTC
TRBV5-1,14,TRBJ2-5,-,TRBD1,CASTLGQARETQYF,TGCGCCAGCACCCTAGGACAGGCTCGGGAGACCCAGTACTTC